This T cell receptor (beta chain) was documented in a study of CXCR3-negative and CXCR3-positive naive CD8 T cells. Turning to this clonotype: What it binds is unknown.

The libraries of TRB cDNA were constructed through 5' RACE using UMI labels. From its re-call of the 5' RACE reads, TCRdb lists each CDR3 protein once, without DNA. This sample contains around 96,000 distinct CDR3 sequences. CDR1 is SGHTA, CDR2 FQGNSA, per germline. The CDR3 sequence is 15 residues long. Study-wide findings and caveats: Each naive subset displayed comparably high diversity, whereas memory CD8+ cells displayed much lower diversity.

The TCR comes from a human donor in good health. Some clones in this sample may be carry-over from other donors' samples. The chain carries TRBV7-2 and TRBJ1-5; the TRBD1 assignment by TCRdb is unverifiable without DNA. Sequencing used naive CXCR3- CD8+ T cells from blood. Documented subset: CD45RO-CCR7+CD27+CD95- naive CD8+ T cells lacking CXCR3 (TNR3-). CDR3 sequence: CASSPGGTSNQPQHF.